The next 15 T cell receptor beta chains were all read from a single sample in a study of blood T cell repertoires in COVID-19. Some clones are missing from TCRdb's copy, which holds only in-frame ones; the method was immunoSEQ multiplex PCR. The repertoire consists of a few hundred thousand clones, with roughly 89% occurring once and the leading ten covering about 9.3%. The sample comprised PBMCs or T cells enriched from blood (not recorded which). All receptors derive from a man aged 18 to 30 with acute COVID-19.

This chain uses TRBV18 with TRBJ2-7; perhaps TRBD1 as D (6 bases). The germline V and J ends were trimmed by 4 bases and 5 bases, with 9 bases remaining between them. Germline loops: CDR1 KGHSH, CDR2 LQKENI. CDR3 length equals 12 residues. The CDR3 sequence: CASSRQVDEQYF. CDR3 DNA sequence: TGTGCCAGCTCACGACAGGTGGACGAGCAGTACTTC.

This clone has a handful of counts. The J gene is TRBJ2-1, the V gene TRBV6-5; TRBD1 might be the D (5 bases). Germline lookup yields CDR1 MNHEY and CDR2 SVGAGI. V was clipped by 7 bases and J by 3 bases, with 7 bases between them. The CDR3 is 12 amino acids. CDR3 loop: CASTRDYNEQFF. CDR3 nucleotide sequence: TGTGCCAGCACCAGGGACTACAATGAGCAGTTCTTC.

The V call is TRBV18, the J call TRBJ2-5, with 8 bases that match TRBD1. The CDR3 extends over 13 amino acids. CDR1 KGHSH and CDR2 LQKENI come from the germline V gene. Trimming took 3 bases from V and 5 from J; bases not matched to a gene: 2. The CDR3 sequence is CASSPTGEETQYF. DNA of the CDR3: TGTGCCAGCTCACCGACAGGGGAGGAGACCCAGTACTTC.

This chain links TRBV1 with TRBJ2-4; the table names TRBD2, a call not compared with the DNA. TRBV1 is a documented pseudogene. The CDR3 spans 19 residues. The CDR3 nucleotides are TGCACCAGCAGCCCCCATGGAGGAGTCAATCTAGCGGGAGGAAACATTCAGTACTTC. Translating gives CTSSPHGGVNLAGGNIQYF.

CDR3: CASSLGPPSDAYNEQFF. DNA of the CDR3: TGTGCCAGCAGCTTGGGACCCCCTAGCGATGCCTACAATGAGCAGTTCTTC. The V and J genes are TRBV5-4 and TRBJ2-1; D is perhaps TRBD2 (6 bases). Trimming removed 0 bases at V and 2 bases at J, with 15 bases between. The length of the CDR3 is 17 residues. CDR1 SGHNT and CDR2 YYREEE come from the germline V gene (reference sequence). The full variable domain, rest sourced from reference TRBV5-4 and TRBJ2-1, is ETGVTQSPTHLIKTRGQQVTLRCSSQSGHNTVSWYQQALGQGPQFIFQYYREEENGRGNFPPRFSGLQFPNYSSELNVNALELDDSALYLCASSLGPPSDAYNEQFFGPGTRLTVL.

This rearrangement joins TRBV4-1 to TRBJ2-7; 7 nucleotides align to TRBD1. Germline CDR1 and CDR2: MGHRA and YSYEKL. This CDR3 contains 17 residues. V lost 0 bases to trimming and J lost 9 bases; unmatched junction nucleotides: 17. Here the CDR3 reads CASSQDYLNRGIFWQYF. Here the CDR3 DNA reads TGCGCCAGCAGCCAAGATTACTTGAACAGGGGTATATTTTGGCAGTACTTC.

In regard to this clone: Germline and junction disagree at one end, which may indicate a read error. The chain has TRBV7-7 and TRBJ2-1, with 7 nucleotides matching TRBD2. Germline values: CDR1 SSHAT, CDR2 FNYEAQ (reference sequence). This CDR3 contains 15 residues. The chain's CDR3 is CASSGQREWNNEQFF. The CDR3 DNA follows: TGTGCTAGCAGCGGTCAGCGGGAATGGAACAATGAGCAGTTCTTC.

The V gene is TRBV4-3, the J gene TRBJ2-3, with D maybe TRBD2 (5 bases). V lost 0 bases and J 7 bases, leaving 14 bases between the germline ends. This CDR3 comprises 15 residues. Germline CDR1 reads LGHNA; CDR2 reads YSLEER. The CDR3 is CASSQDGVATNTQYF. CDR3 sequence (DNA): TGCGCCAGCAGCCAAGATGGAGTAGCGACTAATACGCAGTATTTT.

The J gene is TRBJ2-3, the V gene TRBV5-5; perhaps TRBD2 as D (6 bases). Germline V gene sequence: CDR1 SGHKS, CDR2 YYEKEE (reference sequence). Between the trimmed V and J ends, which lost 3 bases and 2 bases, there was a span of 16 bases. CDR3 length: 16 amino acids. The CDR3: CASSYGTGEFTDTQYF. The CDR3 nucleotides are TGTGCCAGCAGCTACGGGACTGGGGAGTTCACAGATACGCAGTATTTT.

The V and J genes are TRBV30 and TRBJ2-1, with 7 positions matching TRBD2. With 0 bases clipped from V and 6 bases from J, the junction kept 5 bases outside the gene matches. The CDR3 spans 14 residues. The germline gives CDR1 GTSNPN, CDR2 SVGIG (reference sequence). The CDR3 spells CAWSVGGRANEQFF. DNA of the CDR3: TGTGCCTGGAGTGTGGGAGGGAGGGCCAATGAGCAGTTCTTC.

The chain links TRBV7-8 to TRBJ2-1, with 7 bases fitting TRBD2. CDR3 length: 22 residues. The germline CDR1 and CDR2 sequences are SGHVS and FQNEAQ. Trimming removed 2 bases from V and 0 bases from J; junction bases left unmatched: 22. Here the CDR3 reads CASSLYPRPGTTSRSSYNEQFF. In DNA, the CDR3 is TGTGCCAGCAGCTTATACCCCCGGCCCGGGACTACCTCCCGTAGCTCCTACAATGAGCAGTTCTTC.

The chain carries TRBV5-4 and TRBJ2-7, with 10 positions matching TRBD2. The CDR3 runs 16 residues. In germline, CDR1 is SGHNT, CDR2 YYREEE (reference sequence). Unmatched junction bases numbered 10, after V lost 4 bases and J lost 3 bases. CDR3 residues: CASSGGSSGSFYEQYF. The CDR3 DNA reads TGTGCCAGCAGCGGAGGATCTAGCGGGAGTTTCTACGAGCAGTACTTC. Based on the CDR3 plus reference TRBV5-4 and TRBJ2-7, the full variable domain is ETGVTQSPTHLIKTRGQQVTLRCSSQSGHNTVSWYQQALGQGPQFIFQYYREEENGRGNFPPRFSGLQFPNYSSELNVNALELDDSALYLCASSGGSSGSFYEQYFGPGTRLTVT.

The chain employs TRBV28 and TRBJ2-1; 7 bases line up with TRBD2. J gave up 7 bases and V 6 bases, and 6 bases lay outside the gene matches. Germline V lookup: CDR1 MDHEN, CDR2 SYDVKM. This CDR3 contains 13 residues. CDR3 nucleotides: TGTGCCAGCAGAAACTTCGGGGGGAATGAGCAGTTCTTC. Amino acids: CASRNFGGNEQFF.

The genes are TRBV7-9 and TRBJ2-1; 9 nucleotides align to TRBD1. Germline V gene lookup returns CDR1 SEHNR and CDR2 FQNEAQ (reference sequence). The CDR3 runs 15 residues. After removal of 4 bases from V and 8 bases from J, the junction contained 9 bases not matched to a gene. The CDR3 region has the DNA TGTGCCAGCAGCTACCCGGGACAGGGTAACTATGAGCAGTTCTTC. Its protein product is CASSYPGQGNYEQFF.

This chain joins TRBV6-2 or TRBV6-3 and TRBJ2-1, with 10 bases that match TRBD2. This CDR3 comprises 16 residues. Germline V gene data show CDR1 as MNHEY and CDR2 as SVGEGT. V dropped 2 bases and J dropped 7; count of bases not matched to a gene: 8. CDR3 nucleotides: TGTGCCAGCAGTTACCCCGCCAGCGGGAGGGGTAATGAGCAGTTCTTC. Translating gives CASSYPASGRGNEQFF.